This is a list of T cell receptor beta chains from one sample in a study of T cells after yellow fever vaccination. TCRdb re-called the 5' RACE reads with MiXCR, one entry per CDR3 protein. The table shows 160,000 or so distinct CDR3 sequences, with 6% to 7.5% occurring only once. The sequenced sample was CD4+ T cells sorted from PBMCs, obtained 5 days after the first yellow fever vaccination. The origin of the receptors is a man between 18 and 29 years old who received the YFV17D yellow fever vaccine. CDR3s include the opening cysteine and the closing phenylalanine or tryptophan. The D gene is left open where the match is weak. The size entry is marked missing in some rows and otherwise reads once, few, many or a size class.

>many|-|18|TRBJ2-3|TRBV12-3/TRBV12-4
TGTGCCAGCAGTTCCAACCGGTGGGGCAGTGGATACACAGATACGCAGTATTTT
CASSSNRWGSGYTDTQYF
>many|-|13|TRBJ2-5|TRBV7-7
TGTGCCAGCAGCATACAAAATGGAGAGACCCAGTACTTC
CASSIQNGETQYF
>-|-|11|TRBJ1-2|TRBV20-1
TGCAGTGCTAGTGGGAGGAACGGCTACACCTTC
CSASGRNGYTF
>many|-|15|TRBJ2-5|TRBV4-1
TGCGCCAGCAGCCGAGTCTGGGGGGTTCGAGGGACCCAGTACTTC
CASSRVWGVRGTQYF
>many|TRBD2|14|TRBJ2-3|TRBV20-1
TGCAGTGCTAGTTCCGGGGGGGGGGCAGATACGCAGTATTTT
CSASSGGGADTQYF
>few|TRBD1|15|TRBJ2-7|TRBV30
TGTGCCTGGAGATCCGGACAGGGGATATCTAGCGAGCAGTACTTC
CAWRSGQGISSEQYF
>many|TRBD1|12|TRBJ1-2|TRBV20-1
TGCAGTGCTCCAGGGGGCATCTATGGCTACACCTTC
CSAPGGIYGYTF
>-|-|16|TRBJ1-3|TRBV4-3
TGCGCCAGCAGCCAAGGAAAAGGACGGGGTGGAAACACCATATATTTT
CASSQGKGRGGNTIYF
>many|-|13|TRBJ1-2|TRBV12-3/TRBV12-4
TGTGCCAGCAGCCCTAGGACGAGCTATGGCTACACCTTC
CASSPRTSYGYTF
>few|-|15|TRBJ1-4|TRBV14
TGTGCCAGCAGCCAAGACATGGGGGCTAATGAAAAACTGTTTTTT
CASSQDMGANEKLFF
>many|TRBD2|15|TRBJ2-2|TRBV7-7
TGTGCTAGCAGCCCAGCGGGGGTGAACACCGGGGAGCTGTTTTTT
CASSPAGVNTGELFF
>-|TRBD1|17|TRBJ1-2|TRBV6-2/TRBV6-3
TGTGCCAGCGGACAACAGGGGGCCCCGGATTTCATCTATGGCTACACCTTC
CASGQQGAPDFIYGYTF
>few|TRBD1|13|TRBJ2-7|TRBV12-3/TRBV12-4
TGTGCCAGCAGTGAAAGGGACAGGTACGAGCAGTACTTC
CASSERDRYEQYF
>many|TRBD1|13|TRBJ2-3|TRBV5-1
TGCGCCAGCAGCGGGACAGGGGATGATACGCAGTATTTT
CASSGTGDDTQYF
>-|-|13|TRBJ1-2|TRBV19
TGTGCCAGTAGTATAGATCGGCGGCACCGCTACACCTTC
CASSIDRRHRYTF
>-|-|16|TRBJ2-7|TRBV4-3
TGCGCCAGCAGCCAAGCCGTGGGGCGAGGAAGTGGCGAGCAGTACTTC
CASSQAVGRGSGEQYF
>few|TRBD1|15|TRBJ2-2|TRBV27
TGTGCCAGCAGTCGGACAGGGGCGAACACCGGGGAGCTGTTTTTT
CASSRTGANTGELFF
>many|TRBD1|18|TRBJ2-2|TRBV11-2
TGTGCCAGCAGCCGATTTACTATCGGACAGGGGTACACCGGGGAGCTGTTTTTT
CASSRFTIGQGYTGELFF
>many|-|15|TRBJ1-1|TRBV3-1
TGTGCCAGCAGCCCTGCGGGAAGGCCGAACACTGAAGCTTTCTTT
CASSPAGRPNTEAFF
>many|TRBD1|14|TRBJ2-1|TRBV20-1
TGCAGTGCTAGAGACGGACAGGGTGGCAATGAGCAGTTCTTC
CSARDGQGGNEQFF
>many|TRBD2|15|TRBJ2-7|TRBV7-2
TGTGCCAGCAGCCTTCTAGCGGGGGGCGGCTACGAGCAGTACTTC
CASSLLAGGGYEQYF
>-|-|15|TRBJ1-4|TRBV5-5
TGTGCCAGCTCGGCACGCAGTGCAACTAATGAAAAACTGTTTTTT
CASSARSATNEKLFF
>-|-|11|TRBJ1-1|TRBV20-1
TGCAGTGCCGGCAGGGGACTTGAAGCTTTCTTT
CSAGRGLEAFF
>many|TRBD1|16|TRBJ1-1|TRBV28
TGTGCCAGCAAGGACCTACCGGGACAGGGGCTTGCTGAAGCTTTCTTT
CASKDLPGQGLAEAFF
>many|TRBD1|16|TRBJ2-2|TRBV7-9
TGTGCCAGCAGCACCTTGACAGGGCTGAACACCGGGGAGCTGTTTTTT
CASSTLTGLNTGELFF
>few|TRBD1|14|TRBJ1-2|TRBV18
TGTGCCAGCTCACCACCTGGAACAGGGGGCCTCCACACCTTC
CASSPPGTGGLHTF
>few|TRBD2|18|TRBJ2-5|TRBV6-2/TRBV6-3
TGTGCCAGCAGTTCGCCAAAAACCGGGACTAGCGCTAAAGAGACCCAGTACTTC
CASSSPKTGTSAKETQYF
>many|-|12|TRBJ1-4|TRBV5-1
TGCGCCAGCAGCCCGGCAGGAACCGAACTGTTTTTT
CASSPAGTELFF